One TCR beta chain is described in this entry. Other DNA sequences in the sample encode the same CDR3. The V segment lost 6 bases and the J segment 2 bases; nucleotides outside the gene matches: 2. Germline CDR1 is SNHLY and CDR2 is FYNNEI. The CDR3 loop spans 13 amino acids. The sample belongs to a study of shared clonotypes between healthy human individuals. Study context: Used for every donor were three CD4 naive, three CD4 memory, two CD8 naive and one CD8 memory plate.

Researchers divided each subset's genomic DNA evenly across several immunoSEQ plates. Profiled with immunoSEQ multiplex PCR; TCRdb holds only in-frame clones, not every one. The top ten hold about 0.13% of the sample, which has a few million clones, around 90% seen once. Partitioning of CD4+ cells yielded a CD45RA+ naive subset and a CD45RA-negative memory subset. The sequencing input was naive CD4+ T cells sorted from blood. Subset reported: CD45RA+ positively selected. The V and J genes are TRBV2 and TRBJ2-7; TRBD1 matches at 9 bases. This clonotype was obtained from a man aged 18 to 29 in good health. The chain's CDR3 is CASRGQGPYEQYF. The CDR3 DNA follows: TGTGCCAGCAGGGGACAGGGACCCTACGAGCAGTACTTC. The variable domain in full, completed from reference TRBV2 and TRBJ2-7, reads EPEVTQTPSHQVTQMGQEVILRCVPISNHLYFYWYRQILGQKVEFLVSFYNNEISEKSEIFDDQFSVERPDGSNFTLKIRSTKLEDSAMYFCASRGQGPYEQYFGPGTRLTVT.